These 16 T cell receptor beta chains were all obtained from the same sample, sequenced in a study of T cell responses to AZD1222 COVID-19 vaccine. The protocol was immunoSEQ multiplex PCR, while the TCRdb copy is restricted to in-frame clones and leaves out a portion. The table shows some 140,000 clones, with approximately 87% occurring only once. The sequenced sample was peripheral blood, obtained on day 0 of MenACWY control vaccination. The receptor set was obtained from an adult in good health.

The chain employs TRBV5-1 and TRBJ1-1; D is unresolved. From germline, CDR1 is SGHRS and CDR2 YFSETQ. The CDR3 is 15 residues long. V shed 1 base and J shed 4 bases, with 14 bases lying between them. The CDR3 sequence: CASSLMAGGSTEAFF. CDR3 nucleotide sequence: TGCGCCAGCAGCTTGATGGCCGGAGGGAGCACTGAAGCTTTCTTT.

This clone was recorded once. The CDR3 is CASSGAGTSGLGYTF. The CDR3 DNA reads as TGTGCCAGCAGCGGGGCCGGGACCTCGGGACTTGGCTACACCTTC. The chain uses TRBV7-2 and TRBJ1-2, with D tentatively TRBD1 (5 bases). V was clipped by 5 bases and J by 7 bases, with 20 bases between them. This CDR3 is built from 15 residues. CDR1 and CDR2 from the germline V gene are SGHTA and FQGNSA. Combining the CDR3 with reference TRBV7-2 and TRBJ1-2 gives the whole variable domain GAGVSQSPSNKVTEKGKDVELRCDPISGHTALYWYRQSLGQGLEFLIYFQGNSAPDKSGLPSDRFSAERTGGSVSTLTIQRTQQEDSAVYLCASSGAGTSGLGYTFGSGTRLTVV.

V is TRBV3-1 (or the pseudogene TRBV3-2) and J is TRBJ2-3; TRBD2 is a possible D gene (5 bases). From germline, CDR1 is LGHDT and CDR2 YNNKEL (reference sequence). CDR3 length: 16 amino acids. V lost 4 bases and J 5 bases, leaving 19 bases between the germline ends. The chain's CDR3 is CASSLPGRGPRDTQYF. DNA of the CDR3: TGTGCCAGCAGCCTCCCTGGAAGAGGGCCGAGAGATACGCAGTATTTT.

The rearrangement joins TRBV7-9 to TRBJ1-2; D perhaps matches TRBD1 (5 bases). Germline loops: CDR1 SEHNR, CDR2 FQNEAQ (reference sequence). There are 16 residues in the CDR3. V shed 2 bases and J shed 5 bases, with 18 bases lying between them. CDR3 DNA sequence: TGTGCCAGCAGCTTAAGGGATGGGGGGTTCCTTTATGGCTACACCTTC. Translated: CASSLRDGGFLYGYTF.

On this clone: The sample has other DNA sequences that encode this CDR3 too. The chain employs TRBV6-5 and TRBJ2-7; 10 nucleotides align to TRBD1. V lost 5 bases, J lost 6 bases, and 1 base stayed unmatched. The CDR3 spans 12 residues. The germline gives CDR1 MNHEY, CDR2 SVGAGI. The CDR3 nucleotides are TGTGCCAGCAGTCGGACAGGGGGCGAGCAGTACGTC. The encoded protein is CASSRTGGEQYV.

This sequence joins TRBV2 and TRBJ2-1, with D possibly TRBD1 on 5 matching bases. Trimming took 6 bases from V and 2 from J, leaving 14 bases between them. The CDR3 loop spans 15 amino acids. The germline CDR1 and CDR2 sequences are SNHLY and FYNNEI. The DNA for the CDR3 is TGTGCCAGCAGGAGTAGGGCAGGGACCTACAATGAGCAGTTCTTC. Translation: CASRSRAGTYNEQFF.

This chain joins TRBV28 and TRBJ1-5; 7 bases map to TRBD1. Germline lookup yields CDR1 MDHEN and CDR2 SYDVKM. This CDR3 comprises 15 residues. The V and J ends lost 5 bases and 3 bases, in that order; junction bases with no gene match: 7. The CDR3 DNA follows: TGTGCCAGCAGTCACCAGGGGGTTAACAATCAGCCCCAGCATTTT. The encoded protein is CASSHQGVNNQPQHF.

The rearrangement joins TRBV7-6 to TRBJ2-7; 9 bases match TRBD2. Germline assignment: CDR1 SGHVS and CDR2 FNYEAQ. This CDR3 is built from 17 residues. The V gene end was trimmed by 1 base and the J gene end by 0 bases; junction bases not matched to a gene: 7. Here the CDR3 DNA reads TGTGCCAGCAGCTTAGACGAGCTAGCGGGGAACTCCTACGAGCAGTACTTC. Translation: CASSLDELAGNSYEQYF.

The genes are TRBV6-5 and TRBJ2-7, with D maybe TRBD2 (5 bases). V was shortened by 7 bases and J by 5 bases, with 18 bases between the two germline ends. The CDR3 runs 14 residues. Germline V lookup: CDR1 MNHEY, CDR2 SVGAGI. CDR3 DNA: TGTGCCAGCACCCTTCGGACTCGCGCCGACGAGCAGTACTTC. Residues: CASTLRTRADEQYF.

The CDR3 DNA is TGCAGCGTTGATGTCGGGACAGGGGCCTACGAGCAGTACTTC. It is translated as CSVDVGTGAYEQYF. The gene calls are TRBV29-1 and TRBJ2-7, with 10 nucleotides matching TRBD1. Germline assignment: CDR1 SQVTM and CDR2 ANQGSEA. Germline trimming cut 3 bases from V and 2 bases from J; bases unmatched to any gene: 4. CDR3 length: 14 amino acids.

This clone was observed once. The genes are TRBV9 and TRBJ2-3; tentatively, D is TRBD1 or TRBD2 (5 bases each). Trimming left V 0 bases short and J 4 bases short, with 12 bases between. This CDR3 has 15 amino acids. Germline CDR1 SGDLS, CDR2 YYNGEE. The CDR3 loop is CASSVATLGADTQYF. CDR3 in DNA: TGTGCCAGCAGCGTAGCTACTTTGGGGGCAGATACGCAGTATTTT.

The V gene is TRBV6-5, the J gene TRBJ1-4; D remains unclear. This CDR3 has 14 amino acids. Looked up from germline, CDR1 is MNHEY and CDR2 is SVGAGI. Trimming removed 6 bases at V and 0 bases at J, with 8 bases between. The CDR3 spells CASSSVATNEKLFF. Here the CDR3 DNA reads TGTGCCAGCAGCTCCGTAGCAACTAATGAAAAACTGTTTTTT.

The chain employs TRBV6-4 and TRBJ2-1, with D perhaps matching TRBD1 (5 bases). The CDR3 has 13 residues. Deletions cut 0 bases from V and 9 bases from J, with 9 bases between. Germline assignment: CDR1 MRHNA and CDR2 SNTAGT. The CDR3: CASSDSLQGEQFF. The DNA of the CDR3 is TGTGCCAGCAGTGACTCACTTCAGGGTGAGCAGTTCTTC.

V and J are TRBV9 and TRBJ1-3; D gene unclear. CDR1 is SGDLS and CDR2 is YYNGEE in the germline V gene. V was pared by 0 bases and J by 4 bases, with 5 bases between. This CDR3 has 13 amino acids. This chain's CDR3 is CASSVDGGNTIYF. The CDR3 DNA reads as TGTGCCAGCAGCGTAGACGGGGGAAACACCATATATTTT.

The CDR3 here is CASSPSGGDEQFF. The CDR3 DNA reads as TGTGCCAGCAGCCCAAGCGGGGGCGATGAGCAGTTCTTC. This chain joins TRBV7-3 and TRBJ2-1, with TRBD2 identical over 8 bases. The CDR3 loop spans 13 amino acids. Germline CDR1 SGHTA, CDR2 FQGTGA. V lost 5 bases and J lost 8; bases outside the gene matches: 5.

J is TRBJ2-4 and V is TRBV6-5, with TRBD2 matching over 10 bases. Germline values: CDR1 MNHEY, CDR2 SVGAGI. The CDR3 has 15 amino acids. The trim removed 7 bases at V and 6 bases at J, leaving 9 bases unmatched. CDR3 in amino acids: CASKTKREGRNIQYF. The CDR3 nucleotides read TGTGCCAGCAAAACCAAGCGGGAGGGCCGAAACATTCAGTACTTC.